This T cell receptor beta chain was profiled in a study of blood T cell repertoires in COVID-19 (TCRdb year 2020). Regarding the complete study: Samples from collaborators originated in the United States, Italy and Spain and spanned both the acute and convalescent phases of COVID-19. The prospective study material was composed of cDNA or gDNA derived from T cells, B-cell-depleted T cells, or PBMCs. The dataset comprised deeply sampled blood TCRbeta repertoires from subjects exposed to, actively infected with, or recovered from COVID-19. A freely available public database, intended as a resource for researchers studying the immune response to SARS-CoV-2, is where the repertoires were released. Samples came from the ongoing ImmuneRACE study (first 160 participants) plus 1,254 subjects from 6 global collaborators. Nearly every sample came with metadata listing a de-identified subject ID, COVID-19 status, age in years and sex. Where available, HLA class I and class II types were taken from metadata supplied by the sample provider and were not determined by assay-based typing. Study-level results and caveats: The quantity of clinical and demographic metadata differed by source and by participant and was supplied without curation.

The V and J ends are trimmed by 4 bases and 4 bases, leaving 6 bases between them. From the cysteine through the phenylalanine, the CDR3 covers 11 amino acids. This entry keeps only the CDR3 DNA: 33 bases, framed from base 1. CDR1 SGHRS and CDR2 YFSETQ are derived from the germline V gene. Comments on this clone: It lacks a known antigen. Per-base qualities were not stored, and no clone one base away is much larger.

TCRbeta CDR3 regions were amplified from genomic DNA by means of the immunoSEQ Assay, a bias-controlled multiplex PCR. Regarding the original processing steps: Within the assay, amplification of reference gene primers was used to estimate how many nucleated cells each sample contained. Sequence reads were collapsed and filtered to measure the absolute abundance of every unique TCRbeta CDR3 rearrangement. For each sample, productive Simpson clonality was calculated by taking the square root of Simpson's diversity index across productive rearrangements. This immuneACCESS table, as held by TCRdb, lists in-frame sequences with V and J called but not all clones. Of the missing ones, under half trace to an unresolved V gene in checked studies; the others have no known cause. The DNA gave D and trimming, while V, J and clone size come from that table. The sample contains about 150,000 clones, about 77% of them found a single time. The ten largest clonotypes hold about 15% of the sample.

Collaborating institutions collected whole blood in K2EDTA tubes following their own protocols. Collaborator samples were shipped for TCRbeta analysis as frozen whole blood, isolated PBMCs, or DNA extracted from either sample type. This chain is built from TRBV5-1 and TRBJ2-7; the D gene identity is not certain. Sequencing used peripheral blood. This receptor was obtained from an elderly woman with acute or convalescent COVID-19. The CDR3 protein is CASSTDYEQYF. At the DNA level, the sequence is TGCGCCAGCAGCACTGATTACGAGCAGTACTTC.